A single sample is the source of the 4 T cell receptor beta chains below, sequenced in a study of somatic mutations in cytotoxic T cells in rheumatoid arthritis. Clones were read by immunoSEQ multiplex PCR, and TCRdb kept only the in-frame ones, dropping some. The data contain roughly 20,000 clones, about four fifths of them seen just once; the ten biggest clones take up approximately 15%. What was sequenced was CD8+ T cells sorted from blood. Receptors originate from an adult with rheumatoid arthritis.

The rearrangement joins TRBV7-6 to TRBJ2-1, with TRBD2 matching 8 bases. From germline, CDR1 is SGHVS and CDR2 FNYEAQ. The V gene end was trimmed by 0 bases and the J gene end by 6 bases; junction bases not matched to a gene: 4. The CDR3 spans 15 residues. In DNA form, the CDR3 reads TGTGCCAGCAGCTTAGCTAGCGGGAAGGTCAATGAGCAGTTCTTC. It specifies CASSLASGKVNEQFF.

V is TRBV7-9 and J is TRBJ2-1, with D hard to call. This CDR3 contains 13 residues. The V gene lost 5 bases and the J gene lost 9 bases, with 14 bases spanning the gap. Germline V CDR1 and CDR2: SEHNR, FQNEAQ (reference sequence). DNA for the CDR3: TGTGCCAGCAGCCCTCTATCTACGGGTGAGCAGTTCTTC. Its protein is CASSPLSTGEQFF.

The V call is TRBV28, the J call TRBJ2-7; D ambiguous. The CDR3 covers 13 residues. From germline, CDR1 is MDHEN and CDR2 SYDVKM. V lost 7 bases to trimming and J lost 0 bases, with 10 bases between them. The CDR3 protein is CASMPLGSYEQYV. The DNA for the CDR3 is TGTGCCAGCATGCCCCTGGGCTCCTACGAGCAGTACGTC.

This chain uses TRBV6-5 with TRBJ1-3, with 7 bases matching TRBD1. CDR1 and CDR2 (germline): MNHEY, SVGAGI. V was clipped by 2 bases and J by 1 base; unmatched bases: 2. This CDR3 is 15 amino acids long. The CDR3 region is CASSYGTASGNTIYF. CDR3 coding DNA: TGTGCCAGCAGTTACGGGACAGCATCTGGAAACACCATATATTTT.